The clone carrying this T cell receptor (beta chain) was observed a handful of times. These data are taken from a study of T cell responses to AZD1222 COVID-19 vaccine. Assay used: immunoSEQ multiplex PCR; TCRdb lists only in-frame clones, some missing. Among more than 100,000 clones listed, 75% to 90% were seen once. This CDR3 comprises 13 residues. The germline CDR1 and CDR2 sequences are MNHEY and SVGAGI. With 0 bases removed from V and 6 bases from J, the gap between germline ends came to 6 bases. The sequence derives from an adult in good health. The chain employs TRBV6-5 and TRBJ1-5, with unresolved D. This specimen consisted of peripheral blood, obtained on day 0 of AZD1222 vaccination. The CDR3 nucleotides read TGTGCCAGCAGTTACTCGACGTCTCAGCCCCAGCATTTT. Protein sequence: CASSYSTSQPQHF.